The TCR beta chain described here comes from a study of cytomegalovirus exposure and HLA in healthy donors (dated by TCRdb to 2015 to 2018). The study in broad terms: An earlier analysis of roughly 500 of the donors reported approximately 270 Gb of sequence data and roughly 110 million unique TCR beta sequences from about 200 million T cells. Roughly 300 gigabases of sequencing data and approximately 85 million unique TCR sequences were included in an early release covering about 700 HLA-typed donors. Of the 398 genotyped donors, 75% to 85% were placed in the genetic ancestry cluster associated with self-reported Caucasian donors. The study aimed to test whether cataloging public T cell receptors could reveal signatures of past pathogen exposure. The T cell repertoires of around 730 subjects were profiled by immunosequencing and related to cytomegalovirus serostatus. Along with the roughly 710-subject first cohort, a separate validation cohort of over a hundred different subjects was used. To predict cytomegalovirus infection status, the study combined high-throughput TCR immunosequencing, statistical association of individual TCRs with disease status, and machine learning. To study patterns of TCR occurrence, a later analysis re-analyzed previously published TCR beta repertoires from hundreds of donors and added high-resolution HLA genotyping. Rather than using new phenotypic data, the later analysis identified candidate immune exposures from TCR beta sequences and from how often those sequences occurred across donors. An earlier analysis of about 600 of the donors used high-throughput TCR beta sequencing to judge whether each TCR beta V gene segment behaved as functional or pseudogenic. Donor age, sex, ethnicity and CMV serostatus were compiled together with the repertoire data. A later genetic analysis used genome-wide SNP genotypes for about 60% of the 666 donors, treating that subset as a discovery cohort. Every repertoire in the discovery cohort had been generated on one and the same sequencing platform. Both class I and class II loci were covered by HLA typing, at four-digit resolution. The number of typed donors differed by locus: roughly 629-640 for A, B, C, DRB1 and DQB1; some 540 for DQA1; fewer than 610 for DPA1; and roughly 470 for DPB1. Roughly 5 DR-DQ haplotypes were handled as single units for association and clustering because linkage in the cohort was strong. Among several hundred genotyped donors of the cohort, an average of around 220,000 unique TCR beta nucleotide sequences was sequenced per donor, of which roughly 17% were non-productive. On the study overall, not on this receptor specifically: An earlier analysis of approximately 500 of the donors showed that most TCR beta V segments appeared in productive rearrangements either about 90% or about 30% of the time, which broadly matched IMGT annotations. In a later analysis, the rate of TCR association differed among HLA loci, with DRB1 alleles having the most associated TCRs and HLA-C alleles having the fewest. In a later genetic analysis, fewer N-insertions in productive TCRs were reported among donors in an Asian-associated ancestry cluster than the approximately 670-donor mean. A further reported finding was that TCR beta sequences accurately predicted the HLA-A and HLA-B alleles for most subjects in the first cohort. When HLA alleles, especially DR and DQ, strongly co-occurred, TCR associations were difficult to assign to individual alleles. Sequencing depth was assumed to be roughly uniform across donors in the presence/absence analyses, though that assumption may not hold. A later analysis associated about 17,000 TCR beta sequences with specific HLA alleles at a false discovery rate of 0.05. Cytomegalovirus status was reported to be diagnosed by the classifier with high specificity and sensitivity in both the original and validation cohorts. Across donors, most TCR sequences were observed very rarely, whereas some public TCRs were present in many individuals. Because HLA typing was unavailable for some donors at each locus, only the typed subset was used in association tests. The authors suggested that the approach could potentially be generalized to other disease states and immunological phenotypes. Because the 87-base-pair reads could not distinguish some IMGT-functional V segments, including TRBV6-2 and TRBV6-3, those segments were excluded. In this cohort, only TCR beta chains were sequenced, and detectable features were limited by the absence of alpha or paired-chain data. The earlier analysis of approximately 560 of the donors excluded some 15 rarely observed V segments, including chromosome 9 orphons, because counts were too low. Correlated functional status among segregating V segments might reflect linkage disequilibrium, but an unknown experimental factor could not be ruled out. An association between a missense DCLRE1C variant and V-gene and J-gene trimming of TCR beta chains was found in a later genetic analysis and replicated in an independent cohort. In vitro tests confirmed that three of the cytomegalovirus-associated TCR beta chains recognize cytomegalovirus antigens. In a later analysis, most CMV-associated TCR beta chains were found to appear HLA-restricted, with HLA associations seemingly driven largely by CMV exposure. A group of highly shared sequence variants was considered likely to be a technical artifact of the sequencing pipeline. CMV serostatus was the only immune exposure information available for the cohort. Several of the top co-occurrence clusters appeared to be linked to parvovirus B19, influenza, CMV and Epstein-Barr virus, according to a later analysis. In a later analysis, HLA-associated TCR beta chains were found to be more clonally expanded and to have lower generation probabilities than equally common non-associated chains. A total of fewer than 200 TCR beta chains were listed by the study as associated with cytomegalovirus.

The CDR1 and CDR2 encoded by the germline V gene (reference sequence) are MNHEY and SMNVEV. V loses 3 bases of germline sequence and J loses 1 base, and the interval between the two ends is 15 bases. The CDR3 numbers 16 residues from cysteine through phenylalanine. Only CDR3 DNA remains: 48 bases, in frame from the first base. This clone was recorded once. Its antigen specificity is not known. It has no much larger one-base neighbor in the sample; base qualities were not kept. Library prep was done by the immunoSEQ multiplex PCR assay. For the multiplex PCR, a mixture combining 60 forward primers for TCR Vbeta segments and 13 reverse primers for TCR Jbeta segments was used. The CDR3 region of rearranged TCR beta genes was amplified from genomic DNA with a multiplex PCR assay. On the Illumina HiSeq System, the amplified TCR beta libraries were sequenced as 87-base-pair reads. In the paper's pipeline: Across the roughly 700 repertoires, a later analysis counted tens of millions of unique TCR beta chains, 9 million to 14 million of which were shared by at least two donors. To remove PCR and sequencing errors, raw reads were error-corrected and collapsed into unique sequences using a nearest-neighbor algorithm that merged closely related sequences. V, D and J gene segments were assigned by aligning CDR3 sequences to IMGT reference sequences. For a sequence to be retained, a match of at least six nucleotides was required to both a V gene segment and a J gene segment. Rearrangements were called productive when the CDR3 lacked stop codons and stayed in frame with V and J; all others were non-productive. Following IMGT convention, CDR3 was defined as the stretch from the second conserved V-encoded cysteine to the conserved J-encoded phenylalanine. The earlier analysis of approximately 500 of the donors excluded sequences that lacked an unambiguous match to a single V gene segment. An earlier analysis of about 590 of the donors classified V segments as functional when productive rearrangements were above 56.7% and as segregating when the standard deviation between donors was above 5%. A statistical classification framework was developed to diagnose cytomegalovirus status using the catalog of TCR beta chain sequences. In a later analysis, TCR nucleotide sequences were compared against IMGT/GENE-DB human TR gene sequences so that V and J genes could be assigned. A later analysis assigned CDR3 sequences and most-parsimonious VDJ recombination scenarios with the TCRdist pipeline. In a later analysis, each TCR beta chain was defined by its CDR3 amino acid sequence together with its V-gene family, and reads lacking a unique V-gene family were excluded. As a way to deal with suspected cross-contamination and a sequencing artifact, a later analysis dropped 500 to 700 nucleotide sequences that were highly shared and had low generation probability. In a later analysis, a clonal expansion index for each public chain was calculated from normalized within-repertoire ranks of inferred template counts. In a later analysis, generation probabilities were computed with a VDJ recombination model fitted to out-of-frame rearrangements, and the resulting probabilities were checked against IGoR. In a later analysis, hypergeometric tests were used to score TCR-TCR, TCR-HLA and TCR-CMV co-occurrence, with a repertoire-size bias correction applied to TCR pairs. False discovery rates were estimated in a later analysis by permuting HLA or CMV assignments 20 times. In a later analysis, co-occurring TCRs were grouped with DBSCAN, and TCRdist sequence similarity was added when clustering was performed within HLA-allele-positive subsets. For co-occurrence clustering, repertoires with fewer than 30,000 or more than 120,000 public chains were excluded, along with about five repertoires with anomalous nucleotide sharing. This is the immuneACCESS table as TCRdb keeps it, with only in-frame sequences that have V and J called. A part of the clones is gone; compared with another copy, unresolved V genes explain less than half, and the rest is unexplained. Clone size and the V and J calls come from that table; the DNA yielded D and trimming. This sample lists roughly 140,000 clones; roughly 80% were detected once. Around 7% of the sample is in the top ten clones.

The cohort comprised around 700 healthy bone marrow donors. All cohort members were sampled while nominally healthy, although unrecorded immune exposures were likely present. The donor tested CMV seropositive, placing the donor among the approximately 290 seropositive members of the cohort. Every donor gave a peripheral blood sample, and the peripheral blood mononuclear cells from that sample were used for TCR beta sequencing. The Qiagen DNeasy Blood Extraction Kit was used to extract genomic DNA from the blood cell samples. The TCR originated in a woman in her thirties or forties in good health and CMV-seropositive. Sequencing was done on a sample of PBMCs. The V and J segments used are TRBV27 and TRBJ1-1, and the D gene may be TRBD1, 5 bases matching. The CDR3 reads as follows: CASSLTLRTRNTEAFF. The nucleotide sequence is TGTGCCAGCAGTTTGACGTTACGGACAAGGAACACTGAAGCTTTCTTT.